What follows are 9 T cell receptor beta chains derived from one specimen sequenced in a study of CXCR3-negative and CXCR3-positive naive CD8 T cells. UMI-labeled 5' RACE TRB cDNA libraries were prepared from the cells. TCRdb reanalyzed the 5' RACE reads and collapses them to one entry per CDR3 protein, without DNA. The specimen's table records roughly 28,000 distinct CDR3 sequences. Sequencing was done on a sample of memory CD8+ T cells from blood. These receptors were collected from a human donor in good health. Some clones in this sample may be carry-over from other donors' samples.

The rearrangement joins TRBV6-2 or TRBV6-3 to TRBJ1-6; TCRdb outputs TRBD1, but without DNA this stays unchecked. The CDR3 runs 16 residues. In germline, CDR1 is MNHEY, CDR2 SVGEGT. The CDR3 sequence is CASSSPGQGDNSPLHF.

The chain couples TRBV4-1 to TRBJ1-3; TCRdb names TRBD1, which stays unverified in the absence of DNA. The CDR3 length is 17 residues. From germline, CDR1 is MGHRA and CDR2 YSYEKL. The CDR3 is CARSQDTGTHSGNTIYF.

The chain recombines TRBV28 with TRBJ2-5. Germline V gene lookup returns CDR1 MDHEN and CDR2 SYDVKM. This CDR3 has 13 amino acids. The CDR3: CASSFPREETQYF.

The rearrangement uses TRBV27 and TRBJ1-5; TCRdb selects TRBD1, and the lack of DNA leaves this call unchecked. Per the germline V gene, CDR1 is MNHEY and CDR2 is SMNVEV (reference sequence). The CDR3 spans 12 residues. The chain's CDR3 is CASSSFSDREVF.

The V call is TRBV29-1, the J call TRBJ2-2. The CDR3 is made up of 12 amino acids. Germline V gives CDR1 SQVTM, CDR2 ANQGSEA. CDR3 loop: CSVGRPTGELFF.

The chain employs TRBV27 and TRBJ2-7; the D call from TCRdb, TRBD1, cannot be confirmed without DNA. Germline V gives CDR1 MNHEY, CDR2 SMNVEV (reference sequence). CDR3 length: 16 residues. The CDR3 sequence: CASSPGARELGDEQYF.

CDR3 in amino acids: CASGRQGREAFF. The chain combines TRBV6-2 or TRBV6-3 with TRBJ1-1; TCRdb designates TRBD1, a call that cannot be tested without DNA. From germline, CDR1 is MNHEY and CDR2 SVGEGT. This CDR3 comprises 12 residues.

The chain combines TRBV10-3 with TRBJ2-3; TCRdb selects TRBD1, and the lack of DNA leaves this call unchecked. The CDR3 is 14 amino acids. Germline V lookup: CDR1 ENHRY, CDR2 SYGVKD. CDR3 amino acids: CAISTTGATDTQYF.

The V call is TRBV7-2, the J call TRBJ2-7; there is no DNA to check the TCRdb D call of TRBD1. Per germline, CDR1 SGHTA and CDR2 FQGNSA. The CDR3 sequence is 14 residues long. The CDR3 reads CASSLIWGPGEQYF.